What follows are 27 T cell receptor beta chains derived from one specimen sequenced in a study of blood T cells in healthy people across ages. Together with a sample-barcoded 5' primer, a J-beta primer mix was included in a second PCR lasting roughly 6 to 12 cycles. TCRdb reanalysed the 5' RACE reads using MiXCR and keeps one entry per CDR3 protein. The sample has about 1.8 million distinct CDR3 sequences, 49% seen once. Sequencing used blood. These receptor sequences come from a woman between 35 and 50 years old in good health.

V gene TRBV10-1 combines with J gene TRBJ2-7; a weak D match, TRBD2 (5 bases). This CDR3 region has 16 residues. Germline CDR1 reads WNHNN; CDR2 reads SYGVQD (reference sequence). Trimming took 0 bases from V and 4 from J, leaving 16 bases between them. CDR3 amino acids: CASSESGEADPYEQYF. The CDR3 region has the DNA TGCGCCAGCAGTGAGTCGGGTGAAGCGGACCCTTACGAGCAGTACTTC.

This clonotype was found a few times. The genes are TRBV7-9 and TRBJ2-1; possibly TRBD2 for D (6 bases). The V and J ends lost 8 bases and 4 bases respectively, with 18 bases between them. The CDR3 is 15 residues long. Germline CDR1 reads SEHNR; CDR2 reads FQNEAQ (reference sequence). The CDR3 bases are TGTGCCAGCCGCCAGGGTCTAGCGCCTTACAATGAGCAGTTCTTC. Amino acid sequence: CASRQGLAPYNEQFF. Complete variable domain (other parts from reference TRBV7-9 and TRBJ2-1): DTGVSQNPRHKITKRGQNVTFRCDPISEHNRLYWYRQTLGQGPEFLTYFQNEAQLEKSRLLSDRFSAERPKGSFSTLEIQRTEQGDSAMYLCASRQGLAPYNEQFFGPGTRLTVL.

This sequence joins TRBV28 and TRBJ2-2, with 14 bases fitting TRBD2. Germline V gives CDR1 MDHEN, CDR2 SYDVKM. V gave up 8 bases and J gave up 3 bases; unmatched junction bases: 8. CDR3 length: 17 amino acids. The CDR3 spells CASQGLAGAMDTGELFF. CDR3 sequence (DNA): TGTGCCAGCCAGGGACTAGCGGGGGCCATGGACACCGGGGAGCTGTTTTTT.

This clonotype was observed a few times. In DNA, the CDR3 is TGTGTCTCGGGGGGCCCCCCTGAGCAGTTCTTC. Translation gives CVSGGPPEQFF. V and J are TRBV6-2 or TRBV6-3 and TRBJ2-1, with TRBD2 as a possible D gene (7 bases). Per germline, CDR1 MNHEY and CDR2 SVGEGT. The CDR3 loop spans 11 amino acids.

A few counts support this clonotype. The DNA of the CDR3 is TGTGCCAGTCAGAAGGGGTACGAGCAGTACTTC. Translation gives CASQKGYEQYF. The chain employs TRBV27 and TRBJ2-7; possible D gene TRBD1, 5 bases. V gave up 9 bases and J gave up 4 bases, with 10 bases separating them. Per the germline V gene, CDR1 is MNHEY and CDR2 is SMNVEV (reference sequence). This CDR3 comprises 11 residues.

The chain links TRBV5-5 to TRBJ2-1, with 11 bases matching TRBD1. V shed 0 bases, J shed 9 bases, and the junction held 14 bases outside the gene matches. In germline, CDR1 is SGHKS, CDR2 YYEKEE (reference sequence). This CDR3 contains 18 residues. CDR3 loop: CASSLAWTGGSYLGEQFF. CDR3 sequence (DNA): TGTGCCAGCAGCTTGGCGTGGACAGGGGGCAGTTACTTGGGTGAGCAGTTCTTC.

The rearrangement uses TRBV3-1 and TRBJ2-1; D gene unclear. Looked up from germline, CDR1 is LGHDT and CDR2 is YNNKEL (reference sequence). The CDR3 loop spans 12 amino acids. V lost 6 bases to trimming and J lost 8 bases, with 11 bases between them. The CDR3 loop reads CASRITEDEQFF. DNA for the CDR3: TGTGCCAGCAGGATTACAGAGGATGAGCAGTTCTTC.

The chain combines TRBV7-2 with TRBJ1-5, with D possibly TRBD1 on 6 matching bases. CDR3 size: 15 residues. The V gene's germline CDR1 is SGHTA and CDR2 FQGNSA. V was shortened by 5 bases and J by 3 bases, with 14 bases between the two germline ends. This chain's CDR3 is CASSLIRGPNQPQHF. The CDR3 nucleotides are TGTGCCAGCAGCCTGATCCGGGGGCCCAATCAGCCCCAGCATTTT.

The chain is built from TRBV5-1 and TRBJ2-1; D perhaps matches TRBD2 (5 bases). Germline assignment: CDR1 SGHRS and CDR2 YFSETQ. Deletions cut 1 base from V and 5 bases from J, with 13 bases between. The CDR3 consists of 15 residues. CDR3 amino acids: CASSLMREGDNEQFF. In DNA, the CDR3 is TGCGCCAGCAGCTTGATGAGGGAAGGTGACAATGAGCAGTTCTTC.

V and J are TRBV7-9 and TRBJ1-1, with 8 bases aligning to TRBD1. V shed 5 bases, J shed 7 bases, and the junction held 9 bases outside the gene matches. The CDR3 extends over 14 amino acids. CDR1 and CDR2 from the germline V gene are SEHNR and FQNEAQ (reference sequence). The CDR3 here is CASSTAGTGDEAFF. As DNA, the CDR3 is TGTGCCAGCAGCACAGCCGGGACAGGTGATGAAGCTTTCTTT.

J is TRBJ2-7 and V is TRBV28; TRBD1 agrees at 10 bases. V trimming: 7 bases; J trimming: 3 bases; junction bases outside the gene matches: 15. The CDR3 loop spans 17 amino acids. CDR1 is MDHEN, CDR2 SYDVKM, per germline. CDR3 amino acids: CASTPRGQGGIHYEQYF. CDR3 coding DNA: TGTGCCAGCACTCCTAGAGGACAGGGGGGCATTCACTACGAGCAGTACTTC.

A few counts support this clonotype. The chain joins TRBV7-2 to TRBJ1-2, with D uncertain. The germline V gene has CDR1 SGHTA and CDR2 FQGNSA. Trimming pared 1 base from V and 3 bases from J, leaving 12 bases between. This CDR3 comprises 15 residues. CDR3 loop: CASSLVGGSYYGYTF. The CDR3 DNA follows: TGTGCCAGCAGCTTAGTTGGCGGATCATACTATGGCTACACCTTC.

This clonotype has a handful of counts. The chain is built from TRBV7-2 and TRBJ2-5, with 12 bases matching TRBD2. This CDR3 spans 15 amino acids. Trimming took 1 base from V and 11 from J; bases not matched to a gene: 8. Germline CDR1 SGHTA, CDR2 FQGNSA. The CDR3 sequence: CASSLGLAGVREQYF. CDR3 in DNA: TGTGCCAGCAGCTTAGGACTAGCGGGGGTTCGGGAGCAGTACTTC.

This clonotype is a singleton in its sample. The rearrangement links TRBV20-1 to TRBJ1-5; D gene unclear. Per germline, CDR1 DFQATT and CDR2 SNEGSKA (reference sequence). Deletions cut 1 base from V and 0 bases from J, with 7 bases between. The CDR3 length is 14 residues. The CDR3 nucleotides are TGCAGTGCTAGAGTACGGACTAGCAATCAGCCCCAGCATTTT. Amino acids: CSARVRTSNQPQHF.

As regards this clonotype: Mismatch with germline at one junction end may stem from a read error. V is TRBV7-9 and J is TRBJ2-7, with no clear D. The germline V gene encodes CDR1 SEHNR and CDR2 FQNEAQ (reference sequence). The CDR3 has 13 amino acids. The CDR3 sequence: CVSRAGAGHEQYF. The CDR3 DNA follows: TGTGTCAGCAGAGCTGGTGCTGGACACGAGCAGTACTTC.

This clonotype showed up just a few times. The chain joins TRBV7-3 to TRBJ2-5; 11 nucleotides align to TRBD2. J gave up 2 bases and V 4 bases, and 12 bases lay outside the gene matches. The CDR3 extends over 18 amino acids. CDR1 and CDR2 (germline): SGHTA, FQGTGA. CDR3 in DNA: TGTGCCAGCAGCTCCGGGGACATAGCGGGGGGGATTCAAGAGACCCAGTACTTC. It encodes CASSSGDIAGGIQETQYF.

The chain couples TRBV6-6 to TRBJ2-6; the D is unclear. The CDR3 totals 14 residues. CDR1 and CDR2 (germline): MNHNY, SVGAGI (reference sequence). The germline V and J ends were trimmed by 5 bases and 3 bases, with 8 bases remaining between them. The CDR3 spells CASSQYRGANVLTF. The CDR3, as DNA: TGTGCCAGCAGTCAATACCGTGGGGCCAACGTCCTGACTTTC.

This clonotype has more than one count but fewer than ten. V is TRBV7-2 and J is TRBJ1-2; 8 bases match TRBD1. The germline V gene encodes CDR1 SGHTA and CDR2 FQGNSA. V dropped 4 bases and J dropped 8; count of bases not matched to a gene: 9. The CDR3 covers 14 residues. CDR3 DNA sequence: TGTGCCAGCAGCTCAGCGGACAGGGCGAGGGGCTACACCTTC. Its translation: CASSSADRARGYTF.

This chain uses TRBV11-2 with TRBJ2-1; 9 bases are a match to TRBD1. The CDR3 runs 17 residues. Losses at the gene ends were 2 bases for V and 7 bases for J; bases not matched to a gene: 12. Germline CDR1 reads SGHAT; CDR2 reads FQNNGV. The CDR3 DNA sequence: TGTGCCAGCAGCTTATTTGCTGGGACAGGGATAGGTAATGAGCAGTTCTTC. This gives the protein CASSLFAGTGIGNEQFF.

This rearrangement joins TRBV28 to TRBJ1-6; D is unresolved. The V end lost 6 bases, the J end lost 5 bases, and 17 bases lay between the germline ends. The CDR3 length is 16 residues. Germline values: CDR1 MDHEN, CDR2 SYDVKM. The CDR3, as DNA: TGTGCCAGCAGCCGCCGGCCCCCTGGGGATAATTCACCCCTCCACTTT. Protein: CASSRRPPGDNSPLHF.

As concerns this clonotype: A read error may produce the germline difference seen at one junction end. The chain is built from TRBV6-5 and TRBJ2-3; D may correspond to TRBD1 or TRBD2 (7 bases each). This CDR3 comprises 16 residues. Germline CDR1 MNHEY, CDR2 SVGAGI. The DNA for the CDR3 is TGTGCCAGCAGTTCTCAGGGGGAGGGTTTGACAGATACGCCGTATTTT. Protein sequence: CASSSQGEGLTDTPYF.

V gene TRBV10-3 combines with J gene TRBJ2-1; the D call may be TRBD1 or TRBD2 (5 bases each). Trimming shortened V by 3 bases and J by 10 bases, and 10 bases separated the two germline ends. Germline V gene lookup returns CDR1 ENHRY and CDR2 SYGVKD. The CDR3 has 12 residues. CDR3: CAISDSGTEQFF. The CDR3, as DNA: TGTGCCATCAGTGATTCCGGGACGGAGCAGTTCTTC.

This clonotype appeared once. The chain is built from TRBV20-1 and TRBJ1-1; TRBD1 matches 8 bases. The CDR3 runs to 12 residues. Germline CDR1 and CDR2: DFQATT and SNEGSKA (reference sequence). In DNA, the CDR3 is TGCAGAATTGACAGGGGGAACACTGAAGCTTTCTTT. Protein product: CRIDRGNTEAFF.

The chain combines TRBV9 with TRBJ1-1; weak D call: TRBD1 (5 bases). The germline V gene has CDR1 SGDLS and CDR2 YYNGEE. The V end was cut by 4 bases, the J end by 10 bases, with 17 bases between. The CDR3 extends over 13 amino acids. The CDR3 region is CASSPLEGGGAFF. The CDR3 bases are TGTGCCAGCAGCCCTTTAGAAGGTGGGGGAGCTTTCTTT.

A few counts support this clonotype. This rearrangement joins TRBV5-1 to TRBJ1-2; the D is unclear. The CDR3 covers 14 residues. Germline V gene sequence: CDR1 SGHRS, CDR2 YFSETQ. V dropped 0 bases and J dropped 4 bases, with 10 bases sitting between them. The CDR3 bases are TGCGCCAGCAGCTTGGAGGTGAATGGCTATGGCTACACCTTC. Its translation: CASSLEVNGYGYTF.

This clonotype was picked up many times. This rearrangement joins TRBV29-1 to TRBJ2-5; TRBD2 is a possible D gene (5 bases). Trimming pared 6 bases from V and 4 bases from J, leaving 12 bases between. CDR1 is SQVTM and CDR2 is ANQGSEA in the germline V gene. This CDR3 spans 12 amino acids. The CDR3 nucleotides read TGCAGCGTCGCCGGACTGGGAGAGACCCAGTACTTC. This gives the protein CSVAGLGETQYF.

The chain employs TRBV4-3 and TRBJ2-5, with D perhaps assigned TRBD1 or TRBD2 (6 bases each). The V gene's germline CDR1 is LGHNA and CDR2 YSLEER. Trimming took off 0 bases at V and 11 bases at J, with 19 bases between the two ends. The CDR3 is made up of 15 amino acids. The CDR3 region is CASSQDKGGYNEQYF. CDR3 bases: TGCGCCAGCAGCCAAGATAAGGGGGGCTACAATGAGCAGTACTTC.